This TCR beta chain was identified in a study of OX40 agonist ivuxolimab in advanced cancers. As for the study in general: A diagnosis of hepatocellular carcinoma, melanoma, renal cell or head and neck cancer was present in dose-escalation patients. Study-wide results and limits: With doses of 0.1-3.0 mg/kg, partial responders showed among the lowest clonal expansion. Average numbers of expanded clones were greater in CD8+ T cells than in CD4+.

Sequencing was performed with immunoSEQ multiplex PCR; in TCRdb, only in-frame clones are kept and a portion is missing. This table holds approximately 82,000 clones, approximately 85% found once. This clone was seen just once. As yet, its antigen is unknown. This receptor was obtained from an adult with an advanced solid tumor such as melanoma, head and neck, liver or kidney cancer. The source material was CD4+ or CD8+ T cells sorted from blood, sampled in a trial of the OX40 agonist ivuxolimab.

For the CDR3, the DNA is TGTGCCAGTAGTATACGACCGGGACTATCGTCCTACAATGAGCAGTTCTTC. This encodes CASSIRPGLSSYNEQFF. V and J are TRBV19 and TRBJ2-1; 7 bases are shared with TRBD2. The germline gives CDR1 LNHDA, CDR2 SQIVND (reference sequence). The CDR3 loop spans 17 amino acids. The ends lost 2 bases at V and 1 base at J; junction bases unmatched: 8.